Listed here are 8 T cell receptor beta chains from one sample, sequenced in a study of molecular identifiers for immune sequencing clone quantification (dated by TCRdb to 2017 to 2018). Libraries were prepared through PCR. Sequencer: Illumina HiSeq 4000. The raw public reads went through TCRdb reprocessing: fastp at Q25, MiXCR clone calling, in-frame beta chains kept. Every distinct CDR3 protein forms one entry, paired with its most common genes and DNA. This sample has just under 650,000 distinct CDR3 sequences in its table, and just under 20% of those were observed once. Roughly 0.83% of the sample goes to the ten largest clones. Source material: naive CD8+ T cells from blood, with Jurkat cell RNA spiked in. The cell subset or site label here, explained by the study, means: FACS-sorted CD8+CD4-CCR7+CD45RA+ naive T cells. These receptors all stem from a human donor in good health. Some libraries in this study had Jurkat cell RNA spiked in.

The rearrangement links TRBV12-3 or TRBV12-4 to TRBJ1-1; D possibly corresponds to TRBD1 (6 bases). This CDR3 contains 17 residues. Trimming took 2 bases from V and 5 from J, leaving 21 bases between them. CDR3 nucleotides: TGTGCCAGCAGTTTAAGATGGGGTGTCAGGGGTAGGACTGAAGCTTTCTTT. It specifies CASSLRWGVRGRTEAFF.

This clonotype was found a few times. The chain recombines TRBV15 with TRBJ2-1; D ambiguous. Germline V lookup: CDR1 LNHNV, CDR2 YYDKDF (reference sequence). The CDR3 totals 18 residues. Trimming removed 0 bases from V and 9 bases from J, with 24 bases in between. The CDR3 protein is CATSRDRRASPSLGEQFF. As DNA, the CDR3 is TGTGCCACCAGCAGAGATCGTCGTGCGAGCCCCTCCCTTGGTGAGCAGTTCTTC.

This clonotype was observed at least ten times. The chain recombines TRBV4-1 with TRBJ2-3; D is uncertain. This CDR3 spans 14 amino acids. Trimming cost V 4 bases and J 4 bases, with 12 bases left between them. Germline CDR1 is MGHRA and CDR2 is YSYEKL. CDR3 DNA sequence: TGCGCCAGCAGCCCCCCCAATGCCCCAGATACGCAGTATTTT. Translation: CASSPPNAPDTQYF.

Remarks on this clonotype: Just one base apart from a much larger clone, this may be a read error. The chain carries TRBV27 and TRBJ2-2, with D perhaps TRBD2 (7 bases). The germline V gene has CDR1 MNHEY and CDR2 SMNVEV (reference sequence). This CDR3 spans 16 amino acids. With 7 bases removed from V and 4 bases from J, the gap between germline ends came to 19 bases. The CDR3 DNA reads TGTGCCAGCAAAAAAGCGGTAGGGGGGGGCACCGGGGAGCTGTTTTTT. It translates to CASKKAVGGGTGELFF.

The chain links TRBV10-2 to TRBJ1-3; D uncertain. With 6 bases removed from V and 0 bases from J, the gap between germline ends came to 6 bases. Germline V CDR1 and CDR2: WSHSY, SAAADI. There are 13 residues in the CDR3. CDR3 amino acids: CASRDNSGNTIYF. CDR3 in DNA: TGCGCCAGCAGAGACAACTCTGGAAACACCATATATTTT.

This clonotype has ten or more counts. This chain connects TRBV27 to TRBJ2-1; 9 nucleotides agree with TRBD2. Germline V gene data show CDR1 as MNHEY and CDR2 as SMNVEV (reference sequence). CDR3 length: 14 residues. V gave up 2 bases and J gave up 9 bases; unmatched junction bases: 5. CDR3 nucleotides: TGTGCCAGCAGTTTAGGTGCGGGGGGGCTTGAGCAGTTCTTC. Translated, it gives CASSLGAGGLEQFF.

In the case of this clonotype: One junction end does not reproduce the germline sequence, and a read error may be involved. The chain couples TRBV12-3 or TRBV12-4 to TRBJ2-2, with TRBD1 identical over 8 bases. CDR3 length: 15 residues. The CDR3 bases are TGTGCCAGCAGTATGGACAGGGAACAGACCGAGGAGCTGTTTTTT. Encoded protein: CASSMDREQTEELFF.

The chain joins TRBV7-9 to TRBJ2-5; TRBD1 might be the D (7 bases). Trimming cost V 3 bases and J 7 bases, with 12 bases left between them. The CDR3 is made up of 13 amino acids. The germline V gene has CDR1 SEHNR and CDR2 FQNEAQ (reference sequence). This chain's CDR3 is CASSFPGGPTQYF. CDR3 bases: TGTGCCAGCAGCTTTCCAGGGGGGCCGACCCAGTACTTC.